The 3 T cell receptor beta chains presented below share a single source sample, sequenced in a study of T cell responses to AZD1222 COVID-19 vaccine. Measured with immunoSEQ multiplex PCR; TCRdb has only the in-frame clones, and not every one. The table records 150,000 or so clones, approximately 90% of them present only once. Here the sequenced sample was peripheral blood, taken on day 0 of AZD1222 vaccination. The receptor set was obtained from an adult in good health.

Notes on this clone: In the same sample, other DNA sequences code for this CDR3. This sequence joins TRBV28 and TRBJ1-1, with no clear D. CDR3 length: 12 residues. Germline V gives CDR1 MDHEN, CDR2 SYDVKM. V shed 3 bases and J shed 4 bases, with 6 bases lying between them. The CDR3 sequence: CASSFGVTEAFF. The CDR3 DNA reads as TGTGCCAGCAGTTTCGGGGTCACTGAAGCTTTCTTT.

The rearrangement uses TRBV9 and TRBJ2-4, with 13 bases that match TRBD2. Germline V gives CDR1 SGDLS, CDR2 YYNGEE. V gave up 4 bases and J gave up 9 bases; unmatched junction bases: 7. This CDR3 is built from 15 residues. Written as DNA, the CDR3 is TGTGCCAGCAGCACGGGACTAGCGGGGCGTGCCATTCAGTACTTC. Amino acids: CASSTGLAGRAIQYF.

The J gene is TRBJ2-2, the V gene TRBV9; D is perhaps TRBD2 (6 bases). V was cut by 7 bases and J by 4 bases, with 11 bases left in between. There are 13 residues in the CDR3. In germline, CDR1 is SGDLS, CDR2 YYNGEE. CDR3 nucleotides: TGTGCCAGCCGGATGGGGGGCACCGGGGAGCTGTTTTTT. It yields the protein CASRMGGTGELFF.